This TCR beta chain originates from a study of PD-L1 blockade in urothelial cancer. The CDR3 consists of 15 residues. The V segment lost 3 bases and the J segment 5 bases; nucleotides outside the gene matches: 5. Germline CDR1 and CDR2: GTSNPN and SVGIG (reference sequence). Sequenced by immunoSEQ multiplex PCR; TCRdb stores in-frame clones only, minus some. There are about 76,000 clones in the sample; approximately 90% occur only once, and 0.87% lies in the top ten. Time point meaning: peripheral blood 6 weeks after treatment start. The TCR was taken from a woman at least 80 years old with urothelial cancer. This chain joins TRBV30 and TRBJ2-2; TRBD2 matches 11 bases. Sequences were derived from PBMCs, sampled around atezolizumab (anti-PD-L1) treatment. Here the CDR3 DNA reads TGTGCCTGGAGCTCGTTAGCGGGAGGGACCGGGGAGCTGTTTTTT. This translates into CAWSSLAGGTGELFF.